This TCR beta chain originates from a study of human T cells and chemical hapten exposure. The time point is: pre-sensitization, week 0. Documented treatment: therapeutic diphenylcyclopropenone sensitization with weekly scalp DPC. This clonotype came up a few times. TCRdb itself ran the RACE reads through MiXCR, one entry per CDR3 protein. The sample has a few hundred thousand distinct CDR3 sequences; approximately 8% are singletons. This sequence originates from a man aged 18-30 years with alopecia areata. Some clones in this sample may be carry-over from other donors' samples. This specimen consisted of whole blood, obtained in connection with sensitization to the hapten diphenylcyclopropenone (DPC).

The DNA for the CDR3 is TGTGCCACCAGCAGAGATGCGGAGCCCCAGCATTTT. It is translated as CATSRDAEPQHF. The rearrangement uses TRBV15 and TRBJ1-5; no clear D. The germline V and J ends were trimmed by 0 bases and 8 bases, with 5 bases remaining between them. The CDR3 spans 12 residues. CDR1 is LNHNV, CDR2 YYDKDF, per germline (reference sequence).